The entry below gives a single T cell receptor (beta chain) sequence along with its context. This clonotype came up once. The antigen this receptor binds is unknown. No base-level quality is on record; no much larger clone is a single base apart. A single read makes a weak case. Ophthalmopathy patients had moderately to severely active disease, with a Clinical Activity Score of 3 or more, a NOSPECS grade of 4 or more, and a disease duration of less than 3 months. Any patient with an uncontrolled infection, another autoimmune disease, pregnancy or lactation was excluded. Diagnoses relied on clinical symptoms, serum thyroxine and TRAb, thyroid ultrasound and orbital computed tomography. Ficoll-Paque density gradient centrifugation was used to isolate PBMCs from about 10 ml of fresh peripheral blood. Total RNA was extracted with Trizol reagent, and quality was checked on an Agilent 2100 Bioanalyzer.

V lost 1 base and J lost 7 bases; the stretch between them is 14 bases long. For CDR1 and CDR2, the germline V gene lists SGHRS and YFSETQ. The CDR3 runs 14 residues from the cysteine to the phenylalanine. Only the CDR3 DNA stays, 42 bases, in frame from base 1. TCR beta CDR3 regions were amplified from RNA transcripts. The TCR CDR3 was subjected to a first round of RT-PCR using the HTBI primer set and the Qiagen OneStep RT-PCR kit. Libraries were constructed in a second round of multiplex PCR, after which size selection and purification were carried out. Paired-end sequencing of the libraries was performed with 100 bp reads on an Illumina HiSeq2000. In the paper's pipeline: Raw data were processed with SOAPnuke, discarding reads with adapters, uncalled bases, mean Phred below 15, or no exact constant-primer or identifier match. High-quality paired reads were merged using COPE v1.2.5, and each unique nucleotide sequence was defined as a clonotype. MiTCR v1.1 was used to align clonotypes to the IMGT TRBV, TRBD and TRBJ reference segments. The analysis was restricted to V-J combinations with a frequency above 0.0001, which together covered approximately 99% of the repertoires. The TCS score was defined as F50 (clonal expansion) divided by E x V (chaos), with BLOSUM62-based TCRdist calculated between CDR3 peptides within each V-J. Welch's t-statistics and random forest reduced around 510 V-J features to 13, which were used in a naive Bayes classifier (R e1071). TCRdb handled the public reads itself, with Q25 trimming in fastp and clone calling in MiXCR, and kept productive beta chains. Rows matching on CDR3 protein sequence are summarized as one entry with the most common DNA and genes. The V and J calls were determined by TCRdb, not by the authors. The sample records about 600,000 distinct CDR3 sequences, 16% of which are singletons. More than 3% of the sample belongs to the ten largest clones.

The sample is drawn from a study of T cells in Graves' hyperthyroidism and ophthalmopathy (dated by TCRdb to between 2017 and 2020). About the full investigation: Peripheral blood was sampled at the time of initial diagnosis, prior to any treatment. The 80 to 100 discovery patients were randomly divided into training and test sets at a 7:3 ratio. The paper describes TCR Vbeta CDR3 sequencing of around 130 peripheral blood samples, made up of 43 ophthalmopathy patients, more than 70 hyperthyroidism patients and 17 progressor patients. Thyroid tissue and blood T-cell repertoires from roughly 6 Graves' hyperthyroidism patients were also compared in the study. Once sampling was done, hyperthyroidism patients were given methimazole at a starting dose of 30 mg daily, whereas ophthalmopathy patients were given high-dose intravenous methylprednisolone. A discovery cohort of about a hundred patients, about 44 with Graves' ophthalmopathy and roughly 59 with stable Graves' hyperthyroidism, was used to find distinguishing TCR V-J signatures. An independent validation cohort of 18 to 20 hyperthyroidism patients and approximately 17 patients who later progressed to ophthalmopathy tested prospective prediction of ophthalmopathy. Results the study describes overall, beyond this receptor: No statistical method was used to fix the sample size in advance, and group allocation was not hidden from the investigators. In cross-validation, a model built on a 13 V-J signature told ophthalmopathy apart from stable hyperthyroidism with less than 90% sensitivity and roughly 81% specificity, and in testing the same model reached 80%/75%. Blood samples also contained most of the expanded thyroid clonotypes (frequency above 0.001), which suggests that blood repertoires may reflect thyroid immune responses. In validation, the model predicted progression to ophthalmopathy with approximately 69% sensitivity and about 73% specificity, a median of approximately 6.5 months before onset.

The chain links TRBV5-1 with TRBJ1-2; TRBD1 is possibly the D segment (6 matching bases). The sample consisted of blood. The clonotype was recovered from a woman aged 40-49 years with Graves' ophthalmopathy. The CDR3 has the sequence CASSLPGARSGYTF. Read as DNA, the sequence is TGCGCCAGCAGCTTGCCGGGGGCGCGTTCTGGCTACACCTTC.